The text below deals with one T cell receptor (beta chain). The antigen remains unidentified. The read terminates 3 residues ahead of where the CDR3 ends, so the germline J gene completes it. Clones were read by immunoSEQ multiplex PCR, and TCRdb kept only the in-frame ones, dropping some. In total, the table holds about 31,000 clones. The V gene's germline CDR1 is KGHSH and CDR2 LQKENI. CDR3 length equals 16 residues. The data belong to a study of T cells in women clearing cervical HPV infection. On the study more broadly: Controls were women whose single incident HPV16 infection cleared within 12 months without precancer or cancer.

Regarding the study as a whole: Repertoire richness, not evenness, was significantly elevated in CIN3+ cases versus controls.

The sample comprised blood buffy coat. The rearrangement joins TRBV18 to TRBJ1-2; TRBD1 aligns across 10 bases. The TCR was taken from a woman aged 18 to 75 with a cervical HPV16 infection that either progressed to CIN3+ or cleared (not recorded which). The CDR3 loop is CASSRSKDRDRGGYTF. Partial CDR3 DNA: TGTGCCAGCTCACGATCTAAAGACCGGGACAGGGGAGGC.